One and the same sample provided the 10 T cell receptor beta chains below, sequenced in a study of early T cells in non-severe SARS-CoV-2 infection. TCRdb ran MiXCR on the 5' RACE reads and lists one entry per CDR3 protein. The table has approximately 81,000 distinct CDR3 sequences, 13% seen once. What was sequenced was whole blood. The source of these receptors is an adult who was a healthcare worker with PCR-confirmed SARS-CoV-2 infection or an uninfected control (not recorded which).

J is TRBJ1-1 and V is TRBV7-9; D possibly corresponds to TRBD1 (6 bases). CDR1 and CDR2 (germline): SEHNR, FQNEAQ (reference sequence). The CDR3 extends over 12 amino acids. The V gene lost 5 bases and the J gene lost 8 bases, with 12 bases spanning the gap. The CDR3 nucleotides are TGTGCCAGCAGCCGCACAGGGTCCGAAGCTTTCTTT. Translation: CASSRTGSEAFF.

This clonotype has only a few counts. The V and J genes are TRBV30 and TRBJ1-6; 7 nucleotides match TRBD1. Per germline, CDR1 GTSNPN and CDR2 SVGIG (reference sequence). CDR3 length equals 13 residues. J gave up 11 bases and V 7 bases, and 11 bases lay outside the gene matches. The CDR3 loop reads CASTTGKGAPLHF. CDR3 coding DNA: TGTGCCTCCACGACAGGGAAAGGCGCACCCCTCCACTTT.

This clonotype showed up just a few times. V and J are TRBV27 and TRBJ1-1, with TRBD1 identical over 8 bases. The ends lost 3 bases at V and 7 bases at J; junction bases unmatched: 7. This CDR3 contains 14 residues. Germline-derived CDR1 and CDR2 are MNHEY and SMNVEV (reference sequence). Written as DNA, the CDR3 is TGTGCCAGCAGTTTGCAGGGGGCGACCCTTGAAGCTTTCTTT. Translation: CASSLQGATLEAFF.

Many counts were recorded for this clonotype. This sequence joins TRBV20-1 and TRBJ2-1; TRBD2 is a possible D gene (6 bases). The CDR3 covers 14 residues. Germline loops: CDR1 DFQATT, CDR2 SNEGSKA (reference sequence). With 3 bases removed from V and 0 bases from J, the gap between germline ends came to 9 bases. The CDR3 DNA sequence: TGCAGTGCTAGGGACTACCGCTCCTACAATGAGCAGTTCTTC. As protein: CSARDYRSYNEQFF.

This clonotype was found many times. The chain couples TRBV6-6 to TRBJ1-1; D gene uncertain. In germline, CDR1 is MNHNY, CDR2 SVGAGI (reference sequence). V gave up 7 bases and J gave up 0 bases, with 12 bases separating them. There are 14 residues in the CDR3. In DNA, the CDR3 is TGTGCCAGCACCGTCGAAAACCTGAACACTGAAGCTTTCTTT. Translation: CASTVENLNTEAFF.

This clonotype has only a few counts. CDR3 region: CASSHVKTGNGYTF. CDR3 DNA sequence: TGTGCCAGCTCACACGTAAAGACAGGGAATGGCTACACCTTC. This sequence joins TRBV18 and TRBJ1-2; 7 positions agree with TRBD1. The CDR3 consists of 14 residues. V was clipped by 4 bases and J by 6 bases; unmatched bases: 8. From germline, CDR1 is KGHSH and CDR2 LQKENI.

This clonotype occurred a few times. This chain connects TRBV5-1 to TRBJ1-4; 8 bases are a match to TRBD1. The ends lost 0 bases at V and 8 bases at J; junction bases unmatched: 0. The germline CDR1 and CDR2 sequences are SGHRS and YFSETQ. The CDR3 has 13 residues. For the CDR3, the DNA is TGCGCCAGCAGCTTGGGGACAGGGGAAAAACTGTTTTTT. Translated: CASSLGTGEKLFF.

This clonotype was detected a few times. The chain recombines TRBV4-2 with TRBJ2-3, with 8 nucleotides matching TRBD2. V dropped 0 bases and J dropped 2; count of bases not matched to a gene: 4. Germline CDR1 is LGHNA and CDR2 is YNFKEQ. The CDR3 extends over 16 amino acids. The CDR3 bases are TGTGCCAGCAGCCAAGATGGGACTAGAAACACAGATACGCAGTATTTT. Protein product: CASSQDGTRNTDTQYF.

V gene TRBV14 combines with J gene TRBJ2-3; D unresolved. The germline V and J ends were trimmed by 3 bases and 9 bases, with 10 bases remaining between them. Germline assignment: CDR1 SGHDN and CDR2 FVKESK. This CDR3 spans 12 amino acids. The CDR3 nucleotides read TGTGCCAGCAGCCACACGTCGTTGACGCAGTATTTT. This translates into CASSHTSLTQYF.

In this sample, this clonotype turned up many times. The chain recombines TRBV23-1 with TRBJ2-7; 7 bases align to TRBD1. TRBV23-1 is marked as an open reading frame, function uncertain. The CDR3 has 12 amino acids. V was clipped by 4 bases and J by 5 bases; unmatched bases: 2. Here the CDR3 DNA reads TGCGCCAGCAGTCCACAGGGGAACGAGCAGTACTTC. This sequence encodes CASSPQGNEQYF.